These 21 T cell receptor beta chains came from one sample sequenced in a study of blood T cell repertoires in COVID-19 (dated by TCRdb to 2018 to 2021). Library preparation was by the immunoSEQ multiplex PCR assay. TCRdb carries this immuneACCESS record with in-frame sequences only. Its versions omit some clonotypes, under half of them owing to an unresolved V gene in the studies checked, with the rest unexplained. The sample includes over 65,000 clones, with 75% to 95% observed a single time. The ten biggest clones cover around 0.8% of the sample. Material: peripheral blood. The receptors shown here come from an elderly woman with acute or convalescent COVID-19.

The V gene is TRBV12-5, the J gene TRBJ2-3; unclear D gene. Trimming took 2 bases from V and 0 from J, leaving 15 bases between them. The CDR3 covers 17 residues. Germline CDR1 reads LGHNT; CDR2 reads FRNRAP. The CDR3 bases are TGTGCTAGTGGTTTGCCCCCCCTACAGATTAGCACAGATACGCAGTATTTT. It is translated as CASGLPPLQISTDTQYF.

The rearrangement links TRBV11-2 to TRBJ2-1; tentatively, D is TRBD2 (5 bases). Trimming pared 3 bases from V and 4 bases from J, leaving 7 bases between. CDR3 length equals 13 residues. Looked up from germline, CDR1 is SGHAT and CDR2 is FQNNGV. CDR3 amino acids: CASSLTGYNEQFF. The CDR3 coding sequence is TGTGCCAGCAGCTTGACGGGATACAATGAGCAGTTCTTC.

The chain joins TRBV21-1 to TRBJ2-7; the table calls TRBD1, which could not be checked here. TRBV21-1 is flagged as a pseudogene. The CDR3 runs 16 residues. CDR3 in DNA: TGTGCCAGCAGCAAAGCCGCAGGGGGCTTTGGCTACGAGCAGTACTTC. Amino acids: CASSKAAGGFGYEQYF.

The chain recombines TRBV25-1 with TRBJ2-7; D possibly corresponds to TRBD1 (5 bases). The germline CDR1 and CDR2 sequences are MGHDK and SYGVNS. This CDR3 is 15 amino acids long. V lost 1 base to trimming and J lost 2 bases, with 12 bases between them. CDR3 DNA sequence: TGTGCCAGCAGTGAATGGGGCAGGGCGACCTACGAGCAGTACTTC. Amino acid sequence: CASSEWGRATYEQYF.

The chain links TRBV5-1 to TRBJ1-2; 8 bases agree with TRBD1. V gave up 4 bases and J gave up 3 bases; unmatched junction bases: 2. This CDR3 is 13 amino acids long. CDR1 and CDR2 (germline): SGHRS, YFSETQ. The CDR3 region has the DNA TGCGCCAGCAGCGAGACAGGGGACTATGGCTACACCTTC. Translated, it gives CASSETGDYGYTF. Based on the CDR3 plus reference TRBV5-1 and TRBJ1-2, the full variable domain is KAGVTQTPRYLIKTRGQQVTLSCSPISGHRSVSWYQQTPGQGLQFLFEYFSETQRNKGNFPGRFSGRQFSNSRSEMNVSTLELGDSALYLCASSETGDYGYTFGSGTRLTVV.

The chain carries TRBV18 and TRBJ2-2; perhaps TRBD2 as D (5 bases). CDR1 and CDR2 (germline): KGHSH, LQKENI. CDR3 length: 16 residues. The ends were cut back, 2 bases at V and 1 base at J, with 11 bases in the middle. CDR3 coding DNA: TGTGCCAGCTCACCAACCGGGGATGGGAACACCGGGGAGCTGTTTTTT. Translating it yields CASSPTGDGNTGELFF.

The rearrangement uses TRBV11-1 and TRBJ2-3, with TRBD2 as a possible D gene (5 bases). This CDR3 has 17 amino acids. Trimming removed 0 bases from V and 2 bases from J, with 15 bases in between. Germline CDR1 and CDR2: SGHAT and FQDESV (reference sequence). CDR3 DNA: TGTGCCAGCAGCTTAGCGCGCGGACTCCAACCCACAGATACGCAGTATTTT. Protein: CASSLARGLQPTDTQYF.

V and J are TRBV19 and TRBJ2-1; 11 bases map to TRBD1. CDR1 is LNHDA and CDR2 is SQIVND in the germline V gene (reference sequence). The J segment lost 7 bases and the V segment lost 3 bases, leaving 2 bases of the junction unmatched. The length of the CDR3 is 14 residues. This CDR3 is CASSMRDRGNEQFF. The DNA of the CDR3 is TGTGCCAGTAGTATGCGGGACAGGGGGAATGAGCAGTTCTTC.

V and J are TRBV29-1 and TRBJ2-7, with D possibly matching TRBD1 (6 bases). From germline, CDR1 is SQVTM and CDR2 ANQGSEA. The CDR3 is made up of 14 amino acids. V shed 6 bases and J shed 5 bases, with 20 bases lying between them. CDR3 region: CSVDLETGGHEQYF. As DNA, the CDR3 is TGCAGCGTCGACTTAGAGACAGGTGGTCACGAGCAGTACTTC.

This chain joins TRBV12-5 and TRBJ2-3; D gene ambiguous. Germline loops: CDR1 LGHNT, CDR2 FRNRAP. The CDR3 is made up of 12 amino acids. Trimming cost V 3 bases and J 5 bases, with 6 bases left between them. The CDR3: CASGFSRDTQYF. The CDR3 nucleotides are TGTGCTAGTGGTTTTTCTAGAGATACGCAGTATTTT. The whole variable domain, filled in from reference TRBV12-5 and TRBJ2-3, reads DARVTQTPRHKVTEMGQEVTMRCQPILGHNTVFWYRQTMMQGLELLAYFRNRAPLDDSGMPKDRFSAEMPDATLATLKIQPSEPRDSAVYFCASGFSRDTQYFGPGTRLTVL.

The V and J genes are TRBV19 and TRBJ1-6; the match to TRBD1 covers 7 bases. The CDR3 is 16 residues long. V shed 4 bases and J 9 bases; nucleotides not matched to a gene: 12. Germline V lookup: CDR1 LNHDA, CDR2 SQIVND (reference sequence). Here the CDR3 DNA reads TGTGCCAGTAGTAATCCTTGGCAGGGGGACGGTTCACCCCTCCACTTT. Protein product: CASSNPWQGDGSPLHF.

This clone was found once. The rearrangement joins TRBV7-2 to TRBJ1-2, with 9 bases aligning to TRBD1. From germline, CDR1 is SGHTA and CDR2 FQGNSA. V lost 5 bases, J lost 5 bases, and 9 bases stayed unmatched. The CDR3 consists of 15 residues. CDR3 sequence reads: CASSQMWDRVYGYTF. DNA of the CDR3: TGTGCCAGCAGCCAAATGTGGGACAGGGTTTATGGCTACACCTTC.

This clone was detected only once. The chain couples TRBV5-1 to TRBJ1-1; D unresolved. Germline V gene lookup returns CDR1 SGHRS and CDR2 YFSETQ. The CDR3 is 14 residues long. With 0 bases removed from V and 0 bases from J, the gap between germline ends came to 6 bases. CDR3 protein: CASSLDSVNTEAFF. The CDR3 bases are TGCGCCAGCAGCTTGGATTCAGTGAACACTGAAGCTTTCTTT.

The chain uses TRBV5-4 and TRBJ1-3, with 7 bases fitting TRBD1. With 4 bases clipped from V and 0 bases from J, the junction kept 4 bases outside the gene matches. The CDR3 runs to 15 residues. Germline loops: CDR1 SGHNT, CDR2 YYREEE (reference sequence). The CDR3 loop reads CASSRTGSSGNTIYF. CDR3 bases: TGTGCCAGCAGCCGGACAGGCAGCTCTGGAAACACCATATATTTT.

This chain joins TRBV7-8 and TRBJ2-1, with D perhaps TRBD2 (5 bases). The CDR3 spans 16 residues. V lost 5 bases and J 0 bases, leaving 14 bases between the germline ends. CDR1 and CDR2 (germline): SGHVS, FQNEAQ. The CDR3 DNA follows: TGTGCCAGCAGCCCTGGACTGTTTAGCTCCTACAATGAGCAGTTCTTC. Translating gives CASSPGLFSSYNEQFF.

This sequence joins TRBV3-1 (or the pseudogene TRBV3-2) and TRBJ2-3, with 11 bases aligning to TRBD2. Looked up from germline, CDR1 is LGHDT and CDR2 is YNNKEL (reference sequence). The CDR3 is 18 amino acids. Germline trimming cut 1 base from V and 3 bases from J; bases unmatched to any gene: 9. The CDR3 sequence: CASSQGLAGGGGTDTQYF. The CDR3 DNA reads TGTGCCAGCAGCCAAGGTCTAGCGGGAGGTGGGGGGACAGATACGCAGTATTTT.

CDR3 coding DNA: TGTGCCAGCAGCTTAGACCCTCCAGGGCCGAGCTCCTATAATTCACCCCTCCACTTT. This codes for CASSLDPPGPSSYNSPLHF. This chain connects TRBV7-6 to TRBJ1-6; possible D gene TRBD1, 5 bases. The V end lost 1 base, the J end lost 0 bases, and 16 bases lay between the germline ends. The CDR3 runs 19 residues. Germline V gene data show CDR1 as SGHVS and CDR2 as FNYEAQ. Complete variable domain (other parts from reference TRBV7-6 and TRBJ1-6): GAGVSQSPRYKVTKRGQDVALRCDPISGHVSLYWYRQALGQGPEFLTYFNYEAQQDKSGLPNDRFSAERPEGSISTLTIQRTEQRDSAMYRCASSLDPPGPSSYNSPLHFGNGTRLTVT.

This rearrangement joins TRBV2 to TRBJ2-5; 9 bases agree with TRBD2. Per the germline V gene, CDR1 is SNHLY and CDR2 is FYNNEI. The CDR3 is 15 amino acids. The J segment lost 2 bases and the V segment lost 5 bases, leaving 6 bases of the junction unmatched. The CDR3 protein is CASSSGLAPQETQYF. CDR3 coding DNA: TGTGCCAGCAGTTCCGGACTAGCGCCTCAAGAGACCCAGTACTTC. Variable domain in full (rest from reference TRBV2 and TRBJ2-5): EPEVTQTPSHQVTQMGQEVILRCVPISNHLYFYWYRQILGQKVEFLVSFYNNEISEKSEIFDDQFSVERPDGSNFTLKIRSTKLEDSAMYFCASSSGLAPQETQYFGPGTRLLVL.

The chain has TRBV10-1 and TRBJ2-2; no reliable D call. The CDR3 spans 13 residues. V was cut by 6 bases and J by 7 bases, with 12 bases left in between. The V gene's germline CDR1 is WNHNN and CDR2 SYGVQD (reference sequence). CDR3 sequence reads: CASSARVGGELFF. The CDR3 nucleotides are TGCGCCAGCAGCGCCCGGGTCGGCGGGGAGCTGTTTTTT.

The V call is TRBV5-4, the J call TRBJ2-6; the match to TRBD2 covers 7 bases. The CDR3 loop spans 19 amino acids. V shed 6 bases, J shed 4 bases, and the junction held 19 bases outside the gene matches. Germline CDR1 and CDR2: SGHNT and YYREEE (reference sequence). CDR3 loop: CASTPGGREVRFGANVLTF. The CDR3 DNA sequence: TGTGCCAGCACGCCCGGGGGGAGGGAGGTCAGGTTCGGGGCCAACGTCCTGACTTTC.

J is TRBJ2-1 and V is TRBV11-1; TRBD2 might be the D (6 bases). The germline V gene has CDR1 SGHAT and CDR2 FQDESV (reference sequence). The CDR3 has 16 residues. V was pared by 5 bases and J by 3 bases, with 17 bases between. CDR3 sequence reads: CASSRRVGLNYNEQFF. As DNA, the CDR3 is TGTGCCAGCAGCCGGAGGGTTGGACTAAACTACAATGAGCAGTTCTTC.